The 13 T cell receptor beta chains in this list originate from one sample, sequenced in a study of human T cells and chemical hapten exposure. As for time point: patch test 2, 6 weeks after DPC sensitization. The sample's treatment: therapeutic diphenylcyclopropenone sensitization with weekly scalp DPC. TCRdb redid the calling of the RACE reads with MiXCR, one entry per CDR3 protein. The data hold about 140,000 distinct CDR3 sequences, with about 10% observed a single time. The sequencing used whole blood, collected in connection with sensitization to the hapten diphenylcyclopropenone (DPC). The receptor set was obtained from a woman aged 50 to 65 with alopecia areata. Some clones in this sample may be carry-over from other donors' samples.

This clonotype has just a few counts. This rearrangement joins TRBV5-1 to TRBJ1-6, with 9 bases matching TRBD1. With 4 bases clipped from V and 10 bases from J, the junction kept 6 bases outside the gene matches. CDR1 and CDR2 (germline): SGHRS, YFSETQ. This CDR3 region has 14 residues. The CDR3 sequence: CASSTRTGDSPLHF. CDR3 DNA sequence: TGCGCCAGCAGCACCCGGACAGGGGACTCACCCCTCCACTTT.

The rearrangement uses TRBV7-3 and TRBJ1-1; D possibly corresponds to TRBD1 (5 bases). Germline V gives CDR1 SGHTA, CDR2 FQGTGA. The V gene lost 7 bases and the J gene lost 8 bases, with 14 bases spanning the gap. The CDR3 sequence is 12 residues long. CDR3: CASNNGQGEAFF. The CDR3 bases are TGTGCCAGCAACAATGGCCAGGGCGAAGCTTTCTTT.

This clonotype was picked up a small number of times. J is TRBJ2-5 and V is TRBV24-1; tentatively, D is TRBD2 (6 bases). This CDR3 is built from 15 residues. Trimming left V 3 bases short and J 2 bases short, with 12 bases between. The germline gives CDR1 KGHDR, CDR2 SFDVKD. CDR3: CATSDPGLDQETQYF. The CDR3 coding sequence is TGTGCCACCAGTGATCCGGGACTGGATCAAGAGACCCAGTACTTC.

This clonotype was recorded a few times. V is TRBV11-1 and J is TRBJ1-1; 8 bases match TRBD1. The germline gives CDR1 SGHAT, CDR2 FQDESV (reference sequence). The V segment lost 4 bases and the J segment 5 bases; nucleotides outside the gene matches: 3. The CDR3 has 13 amino acids. The CDR3 DNA sequence: TGTGCCAGCAGCTCCGGACAGGGAACTGAAGCTTTCTTT. Its protein is CASSSGQGTEAFF.

The gene calls are TRBV11-2 and TRBJ2-2, with a weak D call TRBD2 (5 bases). The V gene's germline CDR1 is SGHAT and CDR2 FQNNGV. The CDR3 has 14 residues. The ends were cut back, 5 bases at V and 9 bases at J, with 16 bases in the middle. The CDR3 nucleotides read TGTGCCAGCAGCGCGAGCGGTACTAACCGGGAGCTGTTTTTT. It specifies CASSASGTNRELFF.

In its sample, this clonotype was seen a few times. V usage is TRBV29-1 and J usage is TRBJ2-7; 15 bases are shared with TRBD2. The CDR3 totals 12 residues. From germline, CDR1 is SQVTM and CDR2 ANQGSEA. Trimming removed 5 bases from V and 9 bases from J; junction bases left unmatched: 2. CDR3 region: CSVRTSGRAQYF. The DNA of the CDR3 is TGCAGCGTTAGGACTAGCGGGAGGGCGCAGTACTTC.

This clonotype was seen many times. The genes are TRBV3-2 and TRBJ2-7; the DNA was not compared with TRBD2, the D call given in the table. TRBV3-2 is termed a pseudogene. This CDR3 is 23 amino acids long. The CDR3 reads CASSPADREGTSSGIPLHYEQYF. The DNA for the CDR3 is TGTGCCAGCAGCCCGGCCGACAGGGAGGGAACTTCTAGCGGGATTCCTCTACATTACGAGCAGTACTTC.

This rearrangement joins TRBV20-1 to TRBJ2-2, with TRBD1 as a possible D gene (6 bases). Germline values: CDR1 DFQATT, CDR2 SNEGSKA (reference sequence). The ends were cut back, 3 bases at V and 6 bases at J, with 14 bases in the middle. The CDR3 loop spans 14 amino acids. CDR3 DNA: TGCAGTGCTAGGAGGGACCCAGGGGCCGGGGAGCTGTTTTTT. Translation gives CSARRDPGAGELFF.

This clonotype was detected only a few times. This chain links TRBV7-9 with TRBJ2-7; TRBD2 matches at 8 bases. The CDR3 covers 15 residues. Per germline, CDR1 SEHNR and CDR2 FQNEAQ (reference sequence). The J segment lost 2 bases and the V segment lost 1 base, leaving 4 bases of the junction unmatched. This chain's CDR3 is CASSLEGLAAYEQYF. The DNA of the CDR3 is TGTGCCAGCAGCTTAGAAGGACTAGCAGCCTACGAGCAGTACTTC.

The genes are TRBV14 and TRBJ2-1; TRBD2 agrees at 10 bases. Germline V lookup: CDR1 SGHDN, CDR2 FVKESK. Trimming cost V 6 bases and J 9 bases; bases outside gene matches: 5. The CDR3 sequence is 13 residues long. CDR3 bases: TGTGCCAGCAGACTCAGCGGGAGGGGTGAGCAGTTCTTC. Residues: CASRLSGRGEQFF.

The rearrangement links TRBV12-3 or TRBV12-4 to TRBJ2-1; D is unclear. The V gene lost 3 bases and the J gene lost 1 base, with 10 bases spanning the gap. The CDR3 length is 15 residues. The CDR3 region is CASSFEVGSYNEQFF. In nucleotides, the CDR3 is TGTGCCAGCAGTTTTGAGGTCGGTTCCTACAATGAGCAGTTCTTC.

This clonotype was seen many times. This rearrangement joins TRBV5-4 to TRBJ2-5; D unresolved. The CDR3 consists of 15 residues. The ends were cut back, 2 bases at V and 3 bases at J, with 14 bases in the middle. Germline-derived CDR1 and CDR2 are SGHNT and YYREEE (reference sequence). The CDR3 nucleotides are TGTGCCAGCAGCTTTTGGAAGGGAAGTAAAGAGACCCAGTACTTC. Translation: CASSFWKGSKETQYF.

This clonotype came up many times. This sequence joins TRBV12-3 or TRBV12-4 and TRBJ2-3, with D uncertain. This CDR3 has 14 amino acids. V gave up 1 base and J gave up 1 base, with 6 bases separating them. CDR3 coding DNA: TGTGCCAGCAGTTTAGGCACCCGCACAGATACGCAGTATTTT. Encoded protein: CASSLGTRTDTQYF.